Presented here are 27 T cell receptor beta chains from one specimen sequenced in a study of T cell clonality in common variable immunodeficiency. Some clones are missing from TCRdb's copy, which holds only in-frame ones; the method was immunoSEQ multiplex PCR. The sample shows tens of thousands of clones, none of them appearing just once. Sequencing input: peripheral blood mononuclear cells. These receptors were taken from a person aged 18 to 75 in good health.

For this clone: The read ends 3 residues shy of where the CDR3 ends; the end is completed using the germline J gene. This chain uses TRBV11-2 with TRBJ2-5; D possibly corresponds to TRBD2 (6 bases). The CDR3 covers 14 residues. V was pared by 5 bases and J by 5 bases, with 15 bases between. From germline, CDR1 is SGHAT and CDR2 FQNNGV. CDR3 DNA, as far as it was read: TGTGCCAGCAGCCCCGGAGGGCCGGGGGAGACC. Residues: CASSPGGPGET. The full CDR3 is CASSPGGPGETQYF.

The sample holds many counts of this clone. The CDR3 extends 3 residues past the end of the read, so its final part is completed from the germline J gene. V and J are TRBV5-1 and TRBJ1-2; D unclear. The CDR3 spans 15 residues. Trimming left V 2 bases short and J 0 bases short, with 11 bases between. The V gene's germline CDR1 is SGHRS and CDR2 YFSETQ. The CDR3 sequence: CASSFGSGTNYGYTF. CDR3 bases read: TGCGCCAGCAGCTTTGGGAGCGGCACTAACTATGGC.

This clone was observed many times. This chain's CDR3 is CAWSVMSSSGNTIYF. The CDR3 DNA, read in part, is TGTGCCTGGAGTGTTATGTCCAGCTCTGGAAACACC. The rearrangement joins TRBV30 to TRBJ1-3; D gene uncertain. Coverage ceases 3 residues before the CDR3 finishes, and the germline J gene fills in the end. V was shortened by 0 bases and J by 0 bases, with 9 bases between the two germline ends. The CDR3 contains 15 residues. Germline lookup yields CDR1 GTSNPN and CDR2 SVGIG (reference sequence).

This clone was seen many times. Coverage ceases 3 residues before the CDR3 finishes, and the germline J gene fills in the end. The chain employs TRBV19 and TRBJ2-5, with 12 bases that match TRBD2. With 2 bases clipped from V and 5 bases from J, the junction kept 6 bases outside the gene matches. This CDR3 has 16 amino acids. Germline V gene data show CDR1 as LNHDA and CDR2 as SQIVND (reference sequence). CDR3 DNA (partial): TGTGCCAGTAGTATAAGTCTGACTAGCGGGAGTGAGACC. Its protein product is CASSISLTSGSET. The full CDR3 protein is CASSISLTSGSETQYF. Combining the CDR3 with reference TRBV19 and TRBJ2-5 gives the whole variable domain DGGITQSPKYLFRKEGQNVTLSCEQNLNHDAMYWYRQDPGQGLRLIYYSQIVNDFQKGDIAEGYSVSREKKESFPLTVTSAQKNPTAFYLCASSISLTSGSETQYFGPGTRLLVL.

This clone showed up many times. Read data end 3 residues before the CDR3 end; the end is taken from the germline J gene. This rearrangement joins TRBV2 to TRBJ2-1; 7 positions match TRBD2. This CDR3 spans 13 amino acids. Germline V lookup: CDR1 SNHLY, CDR2 FYNNEI. Trimming cost V 6 bases and J 9 bases; bases outside gene matches: 8. CDR3 sequence reads: CASSLGGNGEQFF. The DNA read from the CDR3 is TGTGCCAGCAGCCTCGGGGGGAACGGTGAG.

This clone has a count of ten or more. Read coverage stops 3 residues before the CDR3 terminus; the germline J gene supplies the remainder. The chain recombines TRBV29-1 with TRBJ1-4; unclear D gene. The CDR3 length is 12 residues. Germline CDR1 is SQVTM and CDR2 is ANQGSEA. The sequenced CDR3 bases are TGCAGCGTTGAGGCTCCGGGCGGGGAA. The encoded protein is CSVEAPGGE. In full, the CDR3 reads CSVEAPGGELFF. Filled out from reference TRBV29-1 and TRBJ1-4, the complete variable domain reads SAVISQKPSRDICQRGTSLTIQCQVDSQVTMMFWYRQQPGQSLTLIATANQGSEATYESGFVIDKFPISRPNLTFSTLTVSNMSPEDSSIYLCSVEAPGGELFFGSGTQLSVL.

This clone was observed at least ten times. The read terminates 3 residues before the CDR3 end, so the remaining end is supplied by the germline J gene. The rearrangement links TRBV20-1 to TRBJ1-4; D is unclear. The length of the CDR3 is 12 residues. Looked up from germline, CDR1 is DFQATT and CDR2 is SNEGSKA (reference sequence). V gave up 1 base and J gave up 6 bases, with 6 bases separating them. CDR3 DNA (partial): TGCAGTGCTAGAGGAGGTGATGAAAAA. Amino acid sequence: CSARGGDEK. The complete CDR3 reads CSARGGDEKLFF.

This clone came up many times. The sequenced CDR3 bases are TGCGCCAGCAGTCGAAATTTTGATCAGCCGGGCACTGAA. This sequence encodes CASSRNFDQPGTE. The whole CDR3 sequence is CASSRNFDQPGTEAFF. This chain links TRBV23-1 with TRBJ1-1; the D is unclear. The CDR3 end is not reached by the read, which stops 3 residues before it; the germline J gene fills it in. TRBV23-1 is an open reading frame whose function is uncertain. The CDR3 runs 16 residues. The ends were cut back, 4 bases at V and 4 bases at J, with 19 bases in the middle.

There are many counts of this clone. The CDR3 end lies 3 residues beyond the end of the read and is filled in from the germline J gene. The chain uses TRBV10-3 and TRBJ1-3, with a possible D match to TRBD1 (5 bases). Germline V gene data show CDR1 as ENHRY and CDR2 as SYGVKD. This CDR3 region has 15 residues. V lost 2 bases and J 0 bases, leaving 8 bases between the germline ends. Partial CDR3 DNA: TGTGCCATCAGTGAGAAGGGGATCTCTGGAAACACC. This sequence encodes CAISEKGISGNT. The entire CDR3 is CAISEKGISGNTIYF.

This clone occurred many times. The CDR3 end falls 3 residues outside the read, so it is completed with the germline J gene. This chain links TRBV19 with TRBJ2-4; D uncertain. There are 14 residues in the CDR3. The germline gives CDR1 LNHDA, CDR2 SQIVND (reference sequence). The V gene lost 4 bases and the J gene lost 3 bases, with 10 bases spanning the gap. The CDR3 bases that were read are TGTGCCAGTAGTAAGGGTTTGGACAAAAACATT. Translated: CASSKGLDKNI. The entire CDR3 protein reads CASSKGLDKNIQYF. The full variable domain, with the rest looked up from reference TRBV19 and TRBJ2-4, is DGGITQSPKYLFRKEGQNVTLSCEQNLNHDAMYWYRQDPGQGLRLIYYSQIVNDFQKGDIAEGYSVSREKKESFPLTVTSAQKNPTAFYLCASSKGLDKNIQYFGAGTRLSVL.

In its sample, this clone was seen many times. Read sequence stops 3 residues before the CDR3 end, and the germline J gene provides the missing end. The V call is TRBV20-1, the J call TRBJ2-7, with D possibly being TRBD1 (6 bases). Germline loops: CDR1 DFQATT, CDR2 SNEGSKA (reference sequence). CDR3 length equals 12 residues. CDR3 DNA, as far as it was read: TGCAGCCGACCAGGACAGTCCTACGAG. Amino acid sequence: CSRPGQSYE. The complete CDR3 reads CSRPGQSYEQYF.

This clone was recorded at least ten times. The CDR3 goes on 3 residues after the read ends, and that part is filled in from the germline J gene. The genes are TRBV5-1 and TRBJ2-5, with 10 bases aligning to TRBD2. The V gene end was trimmed by 2 bases and the J gene end by 4 bases; junction bases not matched to a gene: 2. The germline CDR1 and CDR2 sequences are SGHRS and YFSETQ. There are 14 residues in the CDR3. The CDR3 DNA, read in part, is TGCGCCAGCAGCTTTAGCGGGAGGACAGAGACC. It translates to CASSFSGRTET. The full CDR3 sequence reads CASSFSGRTETQYF.

This clone has a count of ten or more. The CDR3 goes on 3 residues after the read ends, and that part is filled in from the germline J gene. This chain links TRBV28 with TRBJ2-3, with 14 positions matching TRBD2. This CDR3 spans 16 amino acids. In germline, CDR1 is MDHEN, CDR2 SYDVKM. V trimming: 6 bases; J trimming: 4 bases; junction bases outside the gene matches: 6. This CDR3 is CASSSGTSGSSDTQYF. The DNA read from the CDR3 is TGTGCCAGCAGCAGCGGGACTAGCGGGAGCTCAGATACG. Looking up the rest from reference TRBV28 and TRBJ2-3 gives the full variable domain: DVKVTQSSRYLVKRTGEKVFLECVQDMDHENMFWYRQDPGLGLRLIYFSYDVKMKEKGDIPEGYSVSREKKERFSLILESASTNQTSMYLCASSSGTSGSSDTQYFGPGTRLTVL.

Points on this clone: The observed sequence ends 3 residues before the CDR3 terminus, with the missing tail filled in from the germline J gene. The chain couples TRBV7-2 to TRBJ2-1; D remains unclear. V lost 1 base, J lost 7 bases, and 14 bases lay in between. Germline CDR1 and CDR2: SGHTA and FQGNSA. CDR3 length: 15 amino acids. CDR3: CASSLVGDPRNEQFF. The covered CDR3 bases are TGTGCCAGCAGCTTAGTCGGTGACCCCAGGAATGAG.

In this sample, this clone turned up many times. The read ends 3 residues shy of where the CDR3 ends; the end is completed using the germline J gene. The chain is built from TRBV15 and TRBJ1-1, with a possible D match to TRBD1 (6 bases). Trimming cost V 1 base and J 4 bases, with 16 bases left between them. The V gene's germline CDR1 is LNHNV and CDR2 YYDKDF (reference sequence). This CDR3 has 16 amino acids. This CDR3 reads CATSRGGQLMVTEAFF. Partial CDR3 DNA: TGTGCCACCAGCAGAGGAGGACAGCTAATGGTCACTGAA.

Ten or more counts support this clone. Sequencing ends 3 residues short of the CDR3 end; the germline J gene provides the rest. Other DNA sequences from this sample encode an identical CDR3 as well. The gene calls are TRBV18 and TRBJ2-3; D ambiguous. The CDR3 spans 14 residues. Germline V gene lookup returns CDR1 KGHSH and CDR2 LQKENI. With 0 bases removed from V and 2 bases from J, the gap between germline ends came to 6 bases. The CDR3: CASSPPTYTDTQYF. The DNA read from the CDR3 is TGTGCCAGCTCACCACCCACCTACACAGATACG.

This clone was recorded many times. The read gets to within 3 residues of the CDR3 end, and the germline J gene fills in the rest. This chain joins TRBV6-2 or TRBV6-3 and TRBJ2-3; the match to TRBD2 covers 7 bases. The V segment lost 2 bases and the J segment 1 base; nucleotides outside the gene matches: 9. CDR3 length: 17 amino acids. Germline CDR1 and CDR2: MNHEY and SVGEGT. CDR3 DNA, as far as it was read: TGTGCCAGCAGTTACGAACGTGCGGGAGTAGGCACAGATACG. Protein: CASSYERAGVGTDT. The full CDR3 reads CASSYERAGVGTDTQYF.

Regarding this clone: Read coverage stops 3 residues before the CDR3 terminus; the germline J gene supplies the remainder. The gene calls are TRBV11-2 and TRBJ1-6; D is unresolved. Germline V gene data show CDR1 as SGHAT and CDR2 as FQNNGV. This CDR3 is 14 amino acids long. V lost 5 bases and J 6 bases, leaving 11 bases between the germline ends. CDR3 region: CASSLGLSNSPLHF. The sequenced part of the CDR3 DNA is TGTGCCAGCAGCCTCGGGTTATCTAATTCACCC.

Many counts were recorded for this clone. The CDR3 extends 3 residues past the end of the read, so its final part is completed from the germline J gene. The chain joins TRBV7-2 to TRBJ1-1; D not resolved. This CDR3 comprises 15 residues. V lost 1 base and J 3 bases, leaving 12 bases between the germline ends. Germline V lookup: CDR1 SGHTA, CDR2 FQGNSA. CDR3 bases read: TGTGCCAGCAGCTTAGTTTCTGGTGTAGACACTGAA. Encoded protein: CASSLVSGVDTE. The entire CDR3 protein reads CASSLVSGVDTEAFF.

This clone was seen ten or more times. The missing CDR3 end, 3 residues past where the read stops, is filled in from the germline J gene. V gene TRBV18 combines with J gene TRBJ2-3; perhaps TRBD2 as D (5 bases). This CDR3 region has 17 residues. CDR1 and CDR2 (germline): KGHSH, LQKENI. V dropped 3 bases and J dropped 2 bases, with 18 bases sitting between them. The covered CDR3 bases are TGTGCCAGCTCACCCCGGTTGCGGGCGGCCGACACAGATACG. Its protein product is CASSPRLRAADTDT. The complete CDR3 sequence is CASSPRLRAADTDTQYF.

This clone occurred many times. CDR3 DNA, as far as it was read: TGTGCCAGCAGCTGGGGCGAGCGCCCCTATGGC. As protein: CASSWGERPYG. The complete CDR3 sequence is CASSWGERPYGYTF. V is TRBV5-6 and J is TRBJ1-2; TRBD1 is a possible D gene (5 bases). The read terminates 3 residues before the CDR3 end, so the remaining end is supplied by the germline J gene. Germline assignment: CDR1 SGHDT and CDR2 YYEEEE. Trimming shortened V by 3 bases and J by 4 bases, and 13 bases separated the two germline ends. This CDR3 contains 14 residues. Using reference TRBV5-6 and TRBJ1-2 for the parts outside the CDR3, the full variable domain is DAGVTQSPTHLIKTRGQQVTLRCSPKSGHDTVSWYQQALGQGPQFIFQYYEEEERQRGNFPDRFSGHQFPNYSSELNVNALLLGDSALYLCASSWGERPYGYTFGSGTRLTVV.

This clone was seen many times. The observed sequence ends 3 residues before the CDR3 terminus, with the missing tail filled in from the germline J gene. The genes are TRBV18 and TRBJ2-2; 7 bases align to TRBD2. Trimming cost V 2 bases and J 6 bases; bases outside gene matches: 6. The V gene's germline CDR1 is KGHSH and CDR2 LQKENI. This CDR3 region has 15 residues. The sequenced part of the CDR3 DNA is TGTGCCAGCTCACCAGGACTACGGGGGGCCGGGGAG. Translated, it gives CASSPGLRGAGE. The entire CDR3 sequence reads CASSPGLRGAGELFF.

This clone was seen ten or more times. The read ends 3 residues shy of where the CDR3 ends; the end is completed using the germline J gene. The V gene is TRBV2, the J gene TRBJ2-7; tentatively, D is TRBD1 (6 bases). CDR1 and CDR2 from the germline V gene are SNHLY and FYNNEI. The CDR3 runs 15 residues. Deletions cut 6 bases from V and 0 bases from J, with 15 bases between. CDR3: CASRKDRIYSYEQYF. Incomplete CDR3 DNA: TGTGCCAGCAGGAAGGACAGAATCTACTCCTACGAG.

In its sample, this clone was seen many times. The read gets to within 3 residues of the CDR3 end, and the germline J gene fills in the rest. The rearrangement uses TRBV5-6 and TRBJ2-7; D is unresolved. The germline gives CDR1 SGHDT, CDR2 YYEEEE. V lost 0 bases and J 3 bases, leaving 10 bases between the germline ends. This CDR3 is built from 14 residues. The sequenced part of the CDR3 DNA is TGTGCCAGCAGCTTGGCCTCTAGAGGCTACGAG. It is translated as CASSLASRGYE. The whole CDR3 protein reads CASSLASRGYEQYF. Together with reference TRBV5-6 and TRBJ2-7, the CDR3 gives the full variable domain: DAGVTQSPTHLIKTRGQQVTLRCSPKSGHDTVSWYQQALGQGPQFIFQYYEEEERQRGNFPDRFSGHQFPNYSSELNVNALLLGDSALYLCASSLASRGYEQYFGPGTRLTVT.

This clone showed up many times. The read ends 3 residues early relative to the CDR3; the germline J gene fills the gap. The rearrangement joins TRBV6-1 to TRBJ2-5; possibly TRBD2 for D (6 bases). This CDR3 has 14 amino acids. The V gene's germline CDR1 is MNHNS and CDR2 SASEGT. The germline V and J ends were trimmed by 4 bases and 1 base, with 10 bases remaining between them. The DNA read from the CDR3 is TGTGCCAGCAGTGGTTCGGGACTCCAAGAGACC. Amino acid sequence: CASSGSGLQET. The complete CDR3 sequence is CASSGSGLQETQYF.

The table lists this clone with many counts. The CDR3 bases that were read are TGTGCCAGTAGTCCCGTCCGAGCGGGAGTATCAACAGATACG. Protein sequence: CASSPVRAGVSTDT. In full, the CDR3 reads CASSPVRAGVSTDTQYF. The chain is built from TRBV19 and TRBJ2-3; 8 positions match TRBD2. Sequencing ends 3 residues short of the CDR3 end; the germline J gene provides the rest. The ends lost 5 bases at V and 3 bases at J; junction bases unmatched: 13. Germline V gives CDR1 LNHDA, CDR2 SQIVND (reference sequence). The CDR3 runs 17 residues.

This clone was detected a few times. The read terminates 3 residues before the CDR3 end, so the remaining end is supplied by the germline J gene. This chain connects TRBV5-1 to TRBJ1-6; 7 bases map to TRBD1. J was trimmed by 8 bases and V by 0 bases; bases with no gene match: 2. The CDR3 runs to 14 residues. The germline V gene encodes CDR1 SGHRS and CDR2 YFSETQ. The sequenced part of the CDR3 DNA is TGCGCCAGCAGCTTGGGACAGGGAGATTCACCC. This codes for CASSLGQGDSP. The whole CDR3 reads CASSLGQGDSPLHF.